This T cell receptor beta chain was captured by sequencing in a study of Graves' ophthalmopathy and Graves' hyperthyroidism. Study observations and caveats: With a specificity of just under 75% and a sensitivity of about 71%, the model predicted ophthalmopathy progression.

Germline V gene lookup returns CDR1 MNHNS and CDR2 SASEGT. This CDR3 is built from 14 residues. Trimming stripped 6 bases from V and 5 bases from J, with 16 bases between. Only a few counts were recorded for this clonotype. No antigen is known for it. The authors amplified TCR beta CDR3 regions from RNA transcripts. First-round RT-PCR employed HTBI primers, with a second-round multiplex PCR after it. Each CDR3 protein is one row after TCRdb ran MiXCR on the multiplex PCR reads. The table includes around 660,000 distinct CDR3 sequences, under 50% detected once. V is TRBV6-1 and J is TRBJ2-5; TRBD1 might be the D (6 bases). This receptor was identified in an adult man with Graves' ophthalmopathy. Sequencing used peripheral blood. CDR3 loop: CASSPTGFWETQYF. The CDR3 nucleotides read TGTGCCAGCAGCCCTACAGGGTTTTGGGAGACCCAGTACTTC.